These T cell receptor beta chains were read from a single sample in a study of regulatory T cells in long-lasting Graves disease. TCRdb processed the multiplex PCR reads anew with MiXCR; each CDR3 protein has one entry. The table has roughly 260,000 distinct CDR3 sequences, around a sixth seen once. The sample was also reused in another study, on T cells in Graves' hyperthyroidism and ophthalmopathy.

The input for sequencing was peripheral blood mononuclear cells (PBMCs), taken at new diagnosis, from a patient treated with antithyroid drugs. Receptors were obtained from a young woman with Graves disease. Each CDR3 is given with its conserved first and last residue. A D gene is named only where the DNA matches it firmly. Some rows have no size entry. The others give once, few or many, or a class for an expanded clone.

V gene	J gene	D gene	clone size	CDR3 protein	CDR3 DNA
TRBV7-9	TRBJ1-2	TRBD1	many	CASSFLTTGGDGYTF	TGTGCCAGCAGCTTCCTCACGACAGGGGGTGATGGCTACACCTTC
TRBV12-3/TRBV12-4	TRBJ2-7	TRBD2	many	CASSPRAGGLYEQYF	TGTGCCAGCAGTCCCCGAGCGGGGGGGCTCTACGAGCAGTACTTC
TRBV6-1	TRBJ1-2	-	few	CASKGGVNYGYTF	TGTGCCAGCAAGGGGGGCGTTAACTATGGCTACACCTTC
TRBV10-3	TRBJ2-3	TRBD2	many	CAISGGVAGNTDTQYF	TGTGCCATCAGTGGGGGAGTAGCGGGGAACACAGATACGCAGTATTTT
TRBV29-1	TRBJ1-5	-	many	CSVEDGGRGQPQHF	TGCAGCGTTGAAGATGGGGGGCGAGGCCAGCCCCAGCATTTT
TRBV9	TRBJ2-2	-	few	CASSPRVYTGELFF	TGTGCCAGCAGCCCGAGGGTATACACCGGGGAGCTGTTTTTT
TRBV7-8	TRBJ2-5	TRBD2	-	CASSLGGAGEQETQYF	TGTGCCAGCAGCTTAGGGGGTGCGGGGGAGCAAGAGACCCAGTACTTC
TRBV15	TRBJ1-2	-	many	CATSRGLGQNKKTDYGYTF	TGTGCCACCAGCAGAGGCCTCGGACAGAATAAGAAAACCGACTATGGCTACACCTTC
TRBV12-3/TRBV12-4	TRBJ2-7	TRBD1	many	CASSLSGTDYEQYF	TGTGCCAGCAGTTTATCCGGGACAGACTACGAGCAGTACTTC
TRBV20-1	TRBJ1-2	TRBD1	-	CSATRQGMNGYTF	TGCAGTGCGACGAGACAGGGGATGAATGGCTACACCTTC
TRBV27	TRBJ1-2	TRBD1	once	CASRLGSGQGFSYGYTF	TGTGCCAGCAGATTGGGGTCGGGACAGGGCTTTAGCTATGGCTACACCTTC
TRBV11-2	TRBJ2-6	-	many	CASSLHRSGANVLTF	TGTGCCAGCAGCCTCCACCGCTCTGGGGCCAACGTCCTGACTTTC
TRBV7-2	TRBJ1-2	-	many	CASTLGRGNYGYTF	TGTGCCAGCACCCTAGGGAGGGGGAACTATGGCTACACCTTC
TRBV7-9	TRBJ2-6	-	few	CASSRLGGGASGANVLTF	TGTGCCAGCAGCCGCCTTGGAGGGGGCGCTTCTGGGGCCAACGTCCTGACTTTC
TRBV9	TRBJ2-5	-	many	CASSVNSGHQETQYF	TGTGCCAGCAGCGTGAATAGCGGCCACCAAGAGACCCAGTACTTC
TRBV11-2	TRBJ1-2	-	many	CASSSRSYGYTF	TGTGCCAGCAGCTCTCGAAGCTATGGCTACACCTTC
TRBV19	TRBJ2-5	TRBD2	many	CASSTTSGGETQYF	TGTGCCAGTAGTACGACTAGCGGGGGAGAGACCCAGTACTTC
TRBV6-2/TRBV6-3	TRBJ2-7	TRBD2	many	CASRDPPGGSYEQYF	TGTGCCAGCAGAGACCCCCCGGGGGGTTCCTACGAGCAGTACTTC
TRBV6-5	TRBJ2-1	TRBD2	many	CASSLRLAANEQFF	TGTGCCAGCAGTTTAAGACTAGCGGCCAATGAGCAGTTCTTC
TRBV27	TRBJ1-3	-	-	CASRSMQQSYGNTIYF	TGTGCCAGCAGATCTATGCAGCAGTCATACGGAAACACCATATATTTT
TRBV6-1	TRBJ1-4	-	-	CASKSTNEKLFF	TGTGCCAGCAAATCAACTAATGAAAAACTGTTTTTT
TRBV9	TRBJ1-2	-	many	CASSVGFGYGYTF	TGTGCCAGCAGCGTAGGTTTTGGGTATGGCTACACCTTC
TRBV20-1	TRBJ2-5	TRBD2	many	CSASGASGRNQETQYF	TGCAGTGCTAGCGGGGCTAGCGGGCGGAACCAAGAGACCCAGTACTTC
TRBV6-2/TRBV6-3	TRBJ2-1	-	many	CASSKISNEQFF	TGTGCCAGCAGTAAAATTAGCAATGAGCAGTTCTTC
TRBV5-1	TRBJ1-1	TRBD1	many	CASSFPSGQGGNTEAFF	TGCGCCAGCAGCTTCCCTTCGGGACAGGGGGGGAACACTGAAGCTTTCTTT
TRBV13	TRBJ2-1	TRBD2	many	CASSLGLAGDNEQFF	TGTGCCAGCAGCTTAGGACTAGCGGGTGACAATGAGCAGTTCTTC
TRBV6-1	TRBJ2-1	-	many	CASTHQSLYNEQFF	TGTGCCAGCACCCATCAGTCTTTGTACAATGAGCAGTTCTTC